A single sample is the source of the 21 T cell receptor beta chains below, sequenced in a study of T cells in tuberculosis. Profiled with immunoSEQ multiplex PCR; TCRdb holds only in-frame clones, not every one. The repertoire consists of under 45,000 clones, with roughly 93% occurring once and the leading ten covering about 7.5%. Sequenced input: PBMCs. These receptors originate from a donor under 30 with latent tuberculosis or without tuberculosis infection.

The chain carries TRBV27 and TRBJ2-7; 7 nucleotides line up with TRBD2. V shed 0 bases and J 6 bases; nucleotides not matched to a gene: 5. Germline V lookup: CDR1 MNHEY, CDR2 SMNVEV (reference sequence). The CDR3 consists of 14 residues. The CDR3 spells CASSLSMWGGEQYF. The CDR3 coding sequence is TGTGCCAGCAGTTTATCGATGTGGGGGGGCGAGCAGTACTTC.

The chain has TRBV6-4 and TRBJ1-1; D is ambiguous. V lost 5 bases and J lost 0, with 7 bases in between. This CDR3 is 13 amino acids long. Germline V gives CDR1 MRHNA, CDR2 SNTAGT. The CDR3 DNA reads as TGTGCCAGCAGTTGGAGAATGAACACTGAAGCTTTCTTT. This translates into CASSWRMNTEAFF.

The V gene is TRBV5-4, the J gene TRBJ2-2; 7 bases are a match to TRBD1. The CDR3 is 17 residues long. Germline V gives CDR1 SGHNT, CDR2 YYREEE (reference sequence). The V and J ends lost 0 bases and 1 base, in that order; junction bases with no gene match: 6. CDR3: CASSLVPGQLNTGELFF. CDR3 nucleotide sequence: TGTGCCAGCAGCTTGGTTCCGGGACAGTTGAACACCGGGGAGCTGTTTTTT.

The genes are TRBV4-3 and TRBJ2-3; 12 nucleotides agree with TRBD2. Losses at the gene ends were 3 bases for V and 4 bases for J; bases not matched to a gene: 8. CDR1 and CDR2 (germline): LGHNA, YSLEER. CDR3 length: 17 amino acids. The DNA of the CDR3 is TGCGCCAGCAGCCAGGCGACTAGCGGGGGCCCTGCAGATACGCAGTATTTT. Translation: CASSQATSGGPADTQYF.

The CDR3 sequence: CATSRDRGGGQPQHF. The CDR3 DNA reads as TGTGCCACCAGCAGAGATAGGGGGGGAGGCCAGCCCCAGCATTTT. This chain links TRBV15 with TRBJ1-5; TRBD1 is a possible D gene (6 bases). CDR1 and CDR2 from the germline V gene are LNHNV and YYDKDF (reference sequence). The CDR3 has 15 residues. V dropped 0 bases and J dropped 7 bases, with 13 bases sitting between them.

The CDR3 coding sequence is TGTGCCAGCAGCTTTTACATCAGTAACTATGGCTACACCTTC. Translation gives CASSFYISNYGYTF. V gene TRBV5-6 combines with J gene TRBJ1-2; no definite D call. Trimming took 2 bases from V and 1 from J, leaving 9 bases between them. This CDR3 has 14 residues. Germline CDR1 SGHDT, CDR2 YYEEEE.

This CDR3 reads CASSETRDKGYEQYF. The CDR3 DNA is TGTGCCAGTAGTGAGACCCGGGACAAGGGTTACGAGCAGTACTTC. The rearrangement links TRBV19 to TRBJ2-7; perhaps TRBD1 as D (6 bases). The V end lost 5 bases, the J end lost 4 bases, and 18 bases lay between the germline ends. The CDR3 sequence is 15 residues long. The germline gives CDR1 LNHDA, CDR2 SQIVND (reference sequence). Looking up the rest from reference TRBV19 and TRBJ2-7 gives the full variable domain: DGGITQSPKYLFRKEGQNVTLSCEQNLNHDAMYWYRQDPGQGLRLIYYSQIVNDFQKGDIAEGYSVSREKKESFPLTVTSAQKNPTAFYLCASSETRDKGYEQYFGPGTRLTVT.

The chain employs TRBV4-3 and TRBJ2-1, with D hard to call. Trimming stripped 1 base from V and 6 bases from J, with 16 bases between. The CDR3 has 16 residues. The germline CDR1 and CDR2 sequences are LGHNA and YSLEER. The CDR3 region is CASSQVRAREINEQFF. The CDR3 DNA follows: TGCGCCAGCAGCCAAGTACGTGCCCGAGAGATCAATGAGCAGTTCTTC.

The chain has TRBV18 and TRBJ2-7, with D possibly TRBD1 on 6 matching bases. The germline V gene has CDR1 KGHSH and CDR2 LQKENI. The CDR3 totals 15 residues. Trimming cost V 0 bases and J 6 bases, with 15 bases left between them. CDR3 nucleotide sequence: TGTGCCAGCTCACCACCTTCGACAGGATCGGGCGAGCAGTACTTC. The encoded protein is CASSPPSTGSGEQYF.

The chain has TRBV6-5 and TRBJ1-2, with 9 bases that match TRBD1. The ends lost 5 bases at V and 5 bases at J; junction bases unmatched: 6. CDR1 is MNHEY and CDR2 is SVGAGI in the germline V gene. This CDR3 contains 14 residues. DNA of the CDR3: TGTGCCAGCAGTCCCGGACAGGGGCGGTATGGCTACACCTTC. Translating gives CASSPGQGRYGYTF.

The V gene is TRBV5-1, the J gene TRBJ1-2, with D unclear. The germline CDR1 and CDR2 sequences are SGHRS and YFSETQ. This CDR3 region has 13 residues. Trimming left V 4 bases short and J 5 bases short, with 12 bases between. The CDR3 loop is CASSPGREYGYTF. The CDR3 nucleotides are TGCGCCAGCAGCCCCGGCCGGGAGTATGGCTACACCTTC.

The V call is TRBV2, the J call TRBJ2-3; D remains ambiguous. The CDR3 extends over 13 amino acids. Germline CDR1 reads SNHLY; CDR2 reads FYNNEI. V lost 6 bases, J lost 4 bases, and 11 bases lay in between. CDR3 DNA sequence: TGTGCCAGCAGACCCAATGCAGCAGATACGCAGTATTTT. The encoded protein is CASRPNAADTQYF.

The chain links TRBV10-3 to TRBJ1-2; D is undetermined. Deletions cut 0 bases from V and 4 bases from J, with 9 bases between. This CDR3 is built from 14 residues. Looked up from germline, CDR1 is ENHRY and CDR2 is SYGVKD. The CDR3: CAISESRQSYGYTF. The CDR3 nucleotides read TGTGCCATCAGTGAGTCGCGGCAGAGCTATGGCTACACCTTC.

This clone was counted once. The CDR3 here is CASNPGGQGVHGYTF. For the CDR3, the DNA is TGTGCCAGCAACCCAGGGGGACAGGGGGTCCATGGCTACACCTTC. The chain uses TRBV9 and TRBJ1-2; TRBD1 matches 11 bases. V was pared by 6 bases and J by 6 bases, with 10 bases of the junction left unmatched. The germline gives CDR1 SGDLS, CDR2 YYNGEE. The CDR3 has 15 residues.

CDR3 DNA sequence: TGCGCCAGCAGCTGGGAAGAGAGGGGGCTTTTTGGCTACACCTTC. Translated: CASSWEERGLFGYTF. The chain uses TRBV5-1 and TRBJ1-2; 7 bases are a match to TRBD1. Unmatched junction bases numbered 12, after V lost 3 bases and J lost 7 bases. The CDR3 consists of 15 residues. The germline V gene encodes CDR1 SGHRS and CDR2 YFSETQ.

The V call is TRBV9, the J call TRBJ1-4; the match to TRBD1 covers 8 bases. CDR1 and CDR2 (germline): SGDLS, YYNGEE. The CDR3 runs to 15 residues. J gave up 5 bases and V 3 bases, and 6 bases lay outside the gene matches. The CDR3, as DNA: TGTGCCAGCAGCGCTACAGGGGGACGGAATGAAAAACTGTTTTTT. It codes for CASSATGGRNEKLFF.

This chain uses TRBV7-8 with TRBJ1-1; possible D gene TRBD1, 5 bases. The V end lost 4 bases, the J end lost 0 bases, and 12 bases lay between the germline ends. This CDR3 region has 15 residues. Germline V gene lookup returns CDR1 SGHVS and CDR2 FQNEAQ. The CDR3 loop is CASSSTTEMNTEAFF. Here the CDR3 DNA reads TGTGCCAGCAGCTCAACGACAGAGATGAACACTGAAGCTTTCTTT.

The chain joins TRBV6-5 to TRBJ2-7, with D perhaps TRBD1 (5 bases). The CDR3 extends over 14 amino acids. Germline CDR1 MNHEY, CDR2 SVGAGI. The V gene lost 6 bases and the J gene lost 2 bases, with 14 bases spanning the gap. In DNA, the CDR3 is TGTGCCAGCAGGTTCCAGGGTAGGCCCTACGAGCAGTACTTC. Residues: CASRFQGRPYEQYF.

The V and J genes are TRBV6-6 and TRBJ2-7, with D maybe TRBD2 (8 bases). Trimming shortened V by 5 bases and J by 2 bases, and 19 bases separated the two germline ends. This CDR3 comprises 16 residues. Germline CDR1 reads MNHNY; CDR2 reads SVGAGI (reference sequence). CDR3 loop: CASSPAGRGLPYEQYF. The CDR3 DNA reads TGTGCCAGCAGTCCGGCCGGGAGGGGGCTCCCCTACGAGCAGTACTTC.

V and J are TRBV4-3 and TRBJ2-7; 8 bases map to TRBD1. After removal of 0 bases from V and 4 bases from J, the junction contained 5 bases not matched to a gene. The CDR3 totals 15 residues. In germline, CDR1 is LGHNA, CDR2 YSLEER. CDR3 sequence: CASSQDRDRIYEQYF. The CDR3 DNA is TGCGCCAGCAGCCAAGACCGGGACAGGATTTACGAGCAGTACTTC.

This chain connects TRBV5-4 to TRBJ1-2, with D perhaps matching TRBD1 (5 bases). CDR3 length equals 12 residues. The V and J ends lost 5 bases and 6 bases respectively, with 11 bases between them. Germline CDR1 and CDR2: SGHNT and YYREEE (reference sequence). The CDR3 sequence is CASSPGEDGYTF. In DNA form, the CDR3 reads TGTGCCAGCAGTCCGGGGGAGGATGGCTACACCTTC. The whole variable domain, filled in from reference TRBV5-4 and TRBJ1-2, reads ETGVTQSPTHLIKTRGQQVTLRCSSQSGHNTVSWYQQALGQGPQFIFQYYREEENGRGNFPPRFSGLQFPNYSSELNVNALELDDSALYLCASSPGEDGYTFGSGTRLTVV.